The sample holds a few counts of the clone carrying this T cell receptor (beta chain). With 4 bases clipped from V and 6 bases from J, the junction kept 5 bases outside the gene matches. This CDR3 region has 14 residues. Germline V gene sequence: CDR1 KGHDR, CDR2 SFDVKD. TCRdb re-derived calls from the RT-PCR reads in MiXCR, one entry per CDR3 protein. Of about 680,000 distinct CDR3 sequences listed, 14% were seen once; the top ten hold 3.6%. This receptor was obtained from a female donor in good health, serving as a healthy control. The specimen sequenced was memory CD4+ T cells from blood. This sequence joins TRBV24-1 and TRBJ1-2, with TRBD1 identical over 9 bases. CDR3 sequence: CATSDPGQGHGYTF. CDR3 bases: TGTGCCACCAGTGACCCGGGACAGGGACATGGCTACACCTTC.